One sample yielded the 29 T cell receptor beta chains listed below, sequenced in a study of T cells in Graves' hyperthyroidism and ophthalmopathy. RNA transcripts gave rise to amplified TCR beta CDR3 regions. The study used the HTBI primer set for a first-round RT-PCR of the TCR CDR3. A single record per CDR3 protein comes from TCRdb applying MiXCR to the multiplex PCR reads. This table has some 500,000 distinct CDR3 sequences, 13% to 15% appearing once. Sequencing input: blood. The receptors originated from a woman younger than 30 with Graves' hyperthyroidism.

Many counts were recorded for this clonotype. The chain employs TRBV11-1 and TRBJ2-1, with D maybe TRBD2 (5 bases). The V gene's germline CDR1 is SGHAT and CDR2 FQDESV (reference sequence). The V end was cut by 3 bases, the J end by 5 bases, with 17 bases between. The CDR3 length is 16 residues. CDR3 sequence reads: CASSFVVGLLHNEQFF. The CDR3 nucleotides are TGTGCCAGCAGCTTCGTCGTAGGACTCCTTCACAATGAGCAGTTCTTC.

This clonotype was detected many times. The CDR3 loop is CASSFGTSGHNEQFF. The CDR3 DNA reads as TGTGCCAGCAGTTTCGGGACTAGCGGACACAATGAGCAGTTCTTC. The rearrangement joins TRBV2 to TRBJ2-1; 11 bases fit TRBD2. CDR1 is SNHLY, CDR2 FYNNEI, per germline. The CDR3 sequence is 15 residues long. Trimming at V came to 5 bases and at J to 5 bases, leaving 5 bases not matched to a gene.

This clonotype came up many times. The gene calls are TRBV6-5 and TRBJ1-2; 7 positions agree with TRBD1. CDR1 and CDR2 from the germline V gene are MNHEY and SVGAGI. The trim removed 2 bases at V and 5 bases at J, leaving 2 bases unmatched. The CDR3 length is 13 residues. CDR3 amino acids: CASSYRQGYGYTF. The DNA of the CDR3 is TGTGCCAGCAGTTACCGACAGGGTTATGGCTACACCTTC.

This clonotype was counted ten times or more. The J gene is TRBJ2-7, the V gene TRBV30; D uncertain. The CDR3 spans 13 residues. Trimming removed 0 bases at V and 1 base at J, with 7 bases between. Germline V CDR1 and CDR2: GTSNPN, SVGIG (reference sequence). The CDR3 sequence: CAWSVNPSYEQYF. CDR3 coding DNA: TGTGCCTGGAGTGTAAACCCGTCCTACGAGCAGTACTTC. Looking up the rest from reference TRBV30 and TRBJ2-7 gives the full variable domain: SQTIHQWPATLVQPVGSPLSLECTVEGTSNPNLYWYRQAAGRGLQLLFYSVGIGQISSEVPQNLSASRPQDRQFILSSKKLLLSDSGFYLCAWSVNPSYEQYFGPGTRLTVT.

This clonotype has ten or more counts. The rearrangement joins TRBV5-5 to TRBJ2-7; perhaps D is TRBD1 or TRBD2 (5 bases each). Trimming left V 4 bases short and J 1 base short, with 21 bases between. CDR1 is SGHKS and CDR2 is YYEKEE in the germline V gene (reference sequence). The CDR3 is 17 amino acids. In DNA, the CDR3 is TGTGCCAGCAGCGCGACAGCAGTCGGGGCCCAGTCCTACGAGCAGTACTTC. Translating gives CASSATAVGAQSYEQYF.

Ten or more counts support this clonotype. The rearrangement links TRBV2 to TRBJ1-1; a possible D gene is TRBD1 (5 bases). The V end was cut by 8 bases, the J end by 4 bases, with 17 bases between. CDR3 length: 14 amino acids. Germline CDR1 reads SNHLY; CDR2 reads FYNNEI. In nucleotides, the CDR3 is TGTGCCAGCGGTGCCGGGGCCTTAAGCACTGAAGCTTTCTTT. It specifies CASGAGALSTEAFF.

This clonotype appeared a few times. The chain is built from TRBV15 and TRBJ2-7; D may be TRBD1 (6 bases). V was clipped by 5 bases and J by 3 bases, with 17 bases between them. Germline V CDR1 and CDR2: LNHNV, YYDKDF (reference sequence). There are 15 residues in the CDR3. CDR3 region: CATSPSSRDIYEQYF. In nucleotides, the CDR3 is TGTGCCACCAGCCCCTCCTCCCGGGACATCTACGAGCAGTACTTC. Complete variable domain (other parts from reference TRBV15 and TRBJ2-7): DAMVIQNPRYQVTQFGKPVTLSCSQTLNHNVMYWYQQKSSQAPKLLFHYYDKDFNNEADTPDNFQSRRPNTSFCFLDIRSPGLGDTAMYLCATSPSSRDIYEQYFGPGTRLTVT.

Many counts were recorded for this clonotype. In nucleotides, the CDR3 is TGTGCCAGCAGACCACAGGGCACAGTCAATGAGCAGTTCTTC. Its translation is CASRPQGTVNEQFF. V usage is TRBV12-3 or TRBV12-4 and J usage is TRBJ2-1; tentatively, D is TRBD1 (6 bases). V gave up 6 bases and J gave up 6 bases, with 15 bases separating them. The CDR3 spans 14 residues.

The gene calls are TRBV9 and TRBJ2-3; the D gene is possibly TRBD2 (6 bases). Germline CDR1 SGDLS, CDR2 YYNGEE. This CDR3 has 15 residues. V was clipped by 2 bases and J by 1 base, with 11 bases between them. CDR3 DNA: TGTGCCAGCAGCGTGAACCCTAGCGGCACAGATACGCAGTATTTT. Protein sequence: CASSVNPSGTDTQYF.

The chain joins TRBV2 to TRBJ1-4, with D unclear. Deletions cut 8 bases from V and 5 bases from J, with 15 bases between. Germline-derived CDR1 and CDR2 are SNHLY and FYNNEI. The CDR3 loop spans 14 amino acids. This chain's CDR3 is CASGPGSRNEKLFF. In DNA, the CDR3 is TGTGCCAGCGGCCCCGGGAGCAGAAATGAAAAACTGTTTTTT.

This clonotype was counted between two and nine times. The V gene is TRBV19, the J gene TRBJ2-2; no clear D gene. V dropped 3 bases and J dropped 3 bases, with 11 bases sitting between them. This CDR3 has 15 residues. CDR1 LNHDA and CDR2 SQIVND come from the germline V gene (reference sequence). This CDR3 reads CASSMGGTYTGELFF. The CDR3 coding sequence is TGTGCCAGTAGTATGGGCGGAACGTACACCGGGGAGCTGTTTTTT. The full variable domain, its missing parts supplied by reference TRBV19 and TRBJ2-2, is DGGITQSPKYLFRKEGQNVTLSCEQNLNHDAMYWYRQDPGQGLRLIYYSQIVNDFQKGDIAEGYSVSREKKESFPLTVTSAQKNPTAFYLCASSMGGTYTGELFFGEGSRLTVL.

This clonotype came up a few times. A read error may explain this, as a much larger clone is one base away. This likely comes from a read error, as the CDR3 has no conserved phenylalanine or tryptophan at its end. This chain joins TRBV11-2 and TRBJ1-1, with TRBD1 as a possible D gene (6 bases). Trimming removed 1 base from V and 6 bases from J, with 18 bases in between. Germline assignment: CDR1 SGHAT and CDR2 FQNNGV. CDR3 length: 16 residues. The CDR3 here is CASSLGLDRARPEAFL. CDR3 DNA: TGTGCCAGCAGCTTAGGGTTGGACAGAGCCAGGCCTGAAGCTTTCCTT.

The rearrangement uses TRBV5-1 and TRBJ1-1; D might be TRBD1 (5 bases). Trimming cost V 6 bases and J 3 bases, with 9 bases left between them. From germline, CDR1 is SGHRS and CDR2 YFSETQ. The CDR3 runs 12 residues. CDR3 bases: TGCGCCAGCACCGCGGGGGACACTGAAGCTTTCTTT. This encodes CASTAGDTEAFF.

This clonotype has more than one count but fewer than ten. This chain links TRBV6-1 with TRBJ1-6; a weak D match, TRBD1 (5 bases). The CDR3 runs to 15 residues. Germline-derived CDR1 and CDR2 are MNHNS and SASEGT. With 0 bases removed from V and 10 bases from J, the gap between germline ends came to 13 bases. The CDR3 is CASSEAPGTHSPLHF. The CDR3 DNA is TGTGCCAGCAGTGAAGCTCCCGGGACTCACTCACCCCTCCACTTT.

On this clonotype itself: This could be a read error, since a much larger clone is one nucleotide away. The rearrangement uses TRBV6-1 and TRBJ1-6; 7 bases align to TRBD1. Germline CDR1 and CDR2: MNHNS and SASEGT. The CDR3 is 15 amino acids. The DNA of the CDR3 is TGTGCCAGTCGACAGGGCCGGCGTTGGTATTCACCCCCCCACTTT. Translated: CASRQGRRWYSPPHF.

V is TRBV5-8 and J is TRBJ1-3; a possible D gene is TRBD1 (6 bases). The V end lost 5 bases, the J end lost 7 bases, and 16 bases lay between the germline ends. The length of the CDR3 is 14 residues. CDR1 and CDR2 (germline): SGHTS, YDEGEE. CDR3 protein: CASSPPGHRNTIYF. CDR3 nucleotides: TGTGCCAGCAGTCCCCCGGGACATAGGAACACCATATATTTT. Full variable domain (remainder filled in from reference TRBV5-8 and TRBJ1-3): EAGVTQSPTHLIKTRGQQATLRCSPISGHTSVYWYQQALGLGLQFLLWYDEGEERNRGNFPPRFSGRQFPNYSSELNVNALELEDSALYLCASSPPGHRNTIYFGEGSWLTVV.

Ten or more counts support this clonotype. The chain couples TRBV19 to TRBJ1-2; 7 positions match TRBD1. This CDR3 spans 15 amino acids. Per the germline V gene, CDR1 is LNHDA and CDR2 is SQIVND (reference sequence). V was clipped by 6 bases and J by 8 bases; unmatched bases: 15. This CDR3 is CASSETGTAVGGYTF. The CDR3 DNA reads TGTGCCAGTAGCGAGACCGGGACAGCGGTCGGCGGCTACACCTTC. Supplemented by reference TRBV19 and TRBJ1-2, the full variable domain reads DGGITQSPKYLFRKEGQNVTLSCEQNLNHDAMYWYRQDPGQGLRLIYYSQIVNDFQKGDIAEGYSVSREKKESFPLTVTSAQKNPTAFYLCASSETGTAVGGYTFGSGTRLTVV.

The table lists this clonotype with many counts. The CDR3 sequence: CASLLGNVRYNEQFF. DNA of the CDR3: TGTGCCAGTCTCTTGGGCAACGTACGCTACAATGAGCAGTTCTTC. The J gene is TRBJ2-1, the V gene TRBV12-3 or TRBV12-4; D ambiguous. The CDR3 has 15 amino acids. The V end was cut by 9 bases, the J end by 3 bases, with 18 bases between.

This clonotype came up a few times. The CDR3 sequence is CASSVAAANVLTF. CDR3 bases: TGTGCCAGCAGTGTGGCGGCGGCCAACGTCCTGACTTTC. This chain connects TRBV28 to TRBJ2-6; D is unresolved. V lost 5 bases and J lost 6, with 8 bases in between. Germline V gene data show CDR1 as MDHEN and CDR2 as SYDVKM. The CDR3 is 13 amino acids.

This clonotype occurred many times. The rearrangement links TRBV7-3 to TRBJ2-3, with TRBD2 matching 10 bases. After removal of 2 bases from V and 2 bases from J, the junction contained 7 bases not matched to a gene. This CDR3 is built from 17 residues. The germline CDR1 and CDR2 sequences are SGHTA and FQGTGA. CDR3 DNA sequence: TGTGCCAGCAGCTTAGTGGCTAGCGGGAGAAACACAGATACGCAGTATTTT. Translation: CASSLVASGRNTDTQYF.

This clonotype appeared a single time. J is TRBJ1-1 and V is TRBV9; possible D gene TRBD1, 6 bases. CDR1 SGDLS and CDR2 YYNGEE come from the germline V gene. The CDR3 is 14 residues long. Trimming left V 3 bases short and J 6 bases short, with 15 bases between. The CDR3 DNA reads as TGTGCCAGCAGCGAGGGACCAGGGGACGCTGAAGCTTTCTTT. Its translation is CASSEGPGDAEAFF.

This clonotype was seen repeatedly, ten times or more. The rearrangement links TRBV12-3 or TRBV12-4 to TRBJ1-1, with D uncertain. The V and J ends lost 2 bases and 0 bases respectively, with 4 bases between them. The CDR3 runs to 13 residues. Here the CDR3 DNA reads TGTGCCAGCAGTTTACGCATGAACACTGAAGCTTTCTTT. It encodes CASSLRMNTEAFF.

This clonotype came up many times. DNA of the CDR3: TGTGCCAGCGCGGGAGGCGGTGGATACATTCAGTACTTC. Its translation: CASAGGGGYIQYF. This chain links TRBV7-2 with TRBJ2-4; 8 bases are shared with TRBD2. Losses at the gene ends were 8 bases for V and 8 bases for J; bases not matched to a gene: 8. Germline CDR1 and CDR2: SGHTA and FQGNSA. The CDR3 contains 13 residues.

This clonotype was counted ten times or more. The rearrangement joins TRBV3-1 to TRBJ2-1; the match to TRBD2 covers 7 bases. The germline gives CDR1 LGHDT, CDR2 YNNKEL (reference sequence). V shed 3 bases and J 5 bases; nucleotides not matched to a gene: 13. The CDR3 spans 17 residues. The CDR3 loop is CASSHPRLAAKNNEQFF. The CDR3 DNA is TGTGCCAGCAGCCATCCCAGACTAGCAGCGAAGAACAATGAGCAGTTCTTC.

This clonotype came up many times. The CDR3 region is CASSYSYRVYEQYF. The CDR3 region has the DNA TGTGCCAGCAGTTACTCATACAGGGTCTACGAGCAGTACTTC. This rearrangement joins TRBV6-5 to TRBJ2-7, with D tentatively TRBD1 (6 bases). The germline V gene encodes CDR1 MNHEY and CDR2 SVGAGI. The V and J ends lost 0 bases and 3 bases respectively, with 9 bases between them. This CDR3 has 14 residues.

The V and J genes are TRBV11-2 and TRBJ1-2; no definite D call. CDR1 is SGHAT, CDR2 FQNNGV, per germline. V shed 0 bases and J shed 4 bases, with 9 bases lying between them. The CDR3 consists of 14 residues. CDR3 residues: CASSLEPSGYGYTF. CDR3 nucleotides: TGTGCCAGCAGCTTAGAGCCGTCCGGCTATGGCTACACCTTC.

This chain uses TRBV29-1 with TRBJ2-1; D unclear. The CDR3 is 13 residues long. The V gene's germline CDR1 is SQVTM and CDR2 ANQGSEA. The V and J ends lost 2 bases and 8 bases respectively, with 13 bases between them. The CDR3 region is CSVEILSRDEQFF. The CDR3 coding sequence is TGCAGCGTTGAAATATTGTCCCGTGATGAGCAGTTCTTC.

Many counts were recorded for this clonotype. The chain joins TRBV6-1 to TRBJ1-1; 9 bases map to TRBD1. The CDR3 covers 17 residues. The trim removed 3 bases at V and 4 bases at J, leaving 12 bases unmatched. Germline assignment: CDR1 MNHNS and CDR2 SASEGT. Written as DNA, the CDR3 is TGTGCCAGCAGTGAGCCCGGCCTGGGGACAGGGACCACTGAAGCTTTCTTT. Its translation is CASSEPGLGTGTTEAFF.

The J gene is TRBJ2-1, the V gene TRBV6-2 or TRBV6-3; D is unresolved. Trimming shortened V by 2 bases and J by 8 bases, and 4 bases separated the two germline ends. This CDR3 spans 11 amino acids. Per germline, CDR1 MNHEY and CDR2 SVGEGT. Written as DNA, the CDR3 is TGTGCCAGCAGTTACGTCCATGAGCAGTTCTTC. Translation: CASSYVHEQFF.